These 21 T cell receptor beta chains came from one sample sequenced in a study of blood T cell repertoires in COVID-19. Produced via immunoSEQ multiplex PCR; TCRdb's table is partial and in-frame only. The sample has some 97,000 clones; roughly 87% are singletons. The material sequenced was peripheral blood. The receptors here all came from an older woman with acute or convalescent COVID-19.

The CDR3 DNA follows: TGTGCCACCAGCAGAAACAGGGACACGGATGGGGGCTACACCTTC. Translated, it gives CATSRNRDTDGGYTF. This chain connects TRBV15 to TRBJ1-2; possible D gene TRBD1, 6 bases. Germline V gene lookup returns CDR1 LNHNV and CDR2 YYDKDF (reference sequence). The CDR3 totals 15 residues. V shed 2 bases and J shed 8 bases, with 18 bases lying between them.

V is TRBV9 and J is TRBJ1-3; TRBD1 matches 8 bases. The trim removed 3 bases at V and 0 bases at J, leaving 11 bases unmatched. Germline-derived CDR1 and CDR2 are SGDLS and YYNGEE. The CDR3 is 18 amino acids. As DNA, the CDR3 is TGTGCCAGCAGCGAGGTCCCTACAGGGGGGAACTCTGGAAACACCATATATTTT. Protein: CASSEVPTGGNSGNTIYF.

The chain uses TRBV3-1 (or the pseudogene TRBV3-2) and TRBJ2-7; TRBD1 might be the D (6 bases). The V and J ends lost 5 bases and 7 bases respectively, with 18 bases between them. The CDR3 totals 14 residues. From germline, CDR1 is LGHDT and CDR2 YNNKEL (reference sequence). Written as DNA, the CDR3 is TGTGCCAGCAGCGGGTGGCGGATAGGGGGAGAGCAGTACTTC. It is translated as CASSGWRIGGEQYF.

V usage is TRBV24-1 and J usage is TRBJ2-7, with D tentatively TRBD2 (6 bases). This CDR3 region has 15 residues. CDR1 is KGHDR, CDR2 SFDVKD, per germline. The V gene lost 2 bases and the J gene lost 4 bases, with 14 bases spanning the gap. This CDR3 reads CATSDWHAGKYEQYV. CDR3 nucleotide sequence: TGTGCCACCAGTGATTGGCACGCGGGAAAGTACGAGCAGTACGTC.

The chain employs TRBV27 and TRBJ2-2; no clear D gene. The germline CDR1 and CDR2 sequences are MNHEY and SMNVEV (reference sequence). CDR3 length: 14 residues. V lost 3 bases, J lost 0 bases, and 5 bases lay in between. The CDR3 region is CASSFQTNTGELFF. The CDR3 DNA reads TGTGCCAGCAGTTTCCAAACGAACACCGGGGAGCTGTTTTTT.

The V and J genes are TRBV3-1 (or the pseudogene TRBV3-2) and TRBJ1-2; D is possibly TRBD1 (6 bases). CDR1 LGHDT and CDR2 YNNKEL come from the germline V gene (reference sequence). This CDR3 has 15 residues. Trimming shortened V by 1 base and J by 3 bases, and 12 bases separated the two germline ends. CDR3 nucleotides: TGTGCCAGCAGCCAAGGGACAGACTTTTACTATGGCTACACCTTC. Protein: CASSQGTDFYYGYTF.

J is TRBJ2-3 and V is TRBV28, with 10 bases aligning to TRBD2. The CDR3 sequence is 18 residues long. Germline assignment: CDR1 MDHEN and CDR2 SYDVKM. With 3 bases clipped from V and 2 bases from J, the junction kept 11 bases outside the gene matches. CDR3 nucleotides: TGTGCCAGCAGTTTGATCTCTAGCGGGAGAGGGGTCACAGATACGCAGTATTTT. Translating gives CASSLISSGRGVTDTQYF.

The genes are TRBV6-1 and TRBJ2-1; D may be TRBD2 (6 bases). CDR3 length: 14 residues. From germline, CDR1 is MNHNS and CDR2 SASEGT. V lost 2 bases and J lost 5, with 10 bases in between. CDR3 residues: CASSEQWGDNEQFF. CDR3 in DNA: TGTGCCAGCAGTGAACAATGGGGGGACAATGAGCAGTTCTTC.

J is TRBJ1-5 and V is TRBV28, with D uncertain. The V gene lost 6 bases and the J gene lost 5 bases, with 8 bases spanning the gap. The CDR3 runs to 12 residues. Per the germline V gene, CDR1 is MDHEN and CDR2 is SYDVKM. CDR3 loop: CASSRGYQPQHF. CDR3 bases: TGTGCCAGCAGCCGGGGTTATCAGCCCCAGCATTTT.

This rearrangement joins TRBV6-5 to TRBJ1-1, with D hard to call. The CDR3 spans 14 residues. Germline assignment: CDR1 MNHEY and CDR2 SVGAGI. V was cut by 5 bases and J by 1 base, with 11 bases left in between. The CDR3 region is CASSPLPPNTEAFF. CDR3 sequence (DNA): TGTGCCAGCAGTCCACTTCCCCCGAACACTGAAGCTTTCTTT.

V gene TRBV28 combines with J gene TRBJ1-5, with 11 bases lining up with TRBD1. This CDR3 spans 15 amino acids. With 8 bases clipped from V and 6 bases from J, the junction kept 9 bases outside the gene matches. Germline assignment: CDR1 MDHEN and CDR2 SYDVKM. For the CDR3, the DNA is TGTGCCAGCTGGGACAGGGGGGCGGCAGCTCAGCCCCAGCATTTT. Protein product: CASWDRGAAAQPQHF. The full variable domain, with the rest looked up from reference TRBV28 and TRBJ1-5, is DVKVTQSSRYLVKRTGEKVFLECVQDMDHENMFWYRQDPGLGLRLIYFSYDVKMKEKGDIPEGYSVSREKKERFSLILESASTNQTSMYLCASWDRGAAAQPQHFGDGTRLSIL.

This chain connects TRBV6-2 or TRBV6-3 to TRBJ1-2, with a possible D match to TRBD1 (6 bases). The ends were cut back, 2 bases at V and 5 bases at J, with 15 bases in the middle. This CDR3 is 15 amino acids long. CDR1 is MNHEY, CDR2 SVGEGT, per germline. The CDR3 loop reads CASSYGGGLRYGYTF. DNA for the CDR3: TGTGCCAGCAGTTACGGGGGCGGCCTACGATATGGCTACACCTTC.

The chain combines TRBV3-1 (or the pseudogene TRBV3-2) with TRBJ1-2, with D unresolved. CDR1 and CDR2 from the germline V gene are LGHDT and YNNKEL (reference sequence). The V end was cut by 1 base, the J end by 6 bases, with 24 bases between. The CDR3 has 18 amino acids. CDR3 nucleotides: TGTGCCAGCAGCCAAGGGGAAGTGCCGCTAAGGCCGAGGGATGGCTACACCTTC. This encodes CASSQGEVPLRPRDGYTF.

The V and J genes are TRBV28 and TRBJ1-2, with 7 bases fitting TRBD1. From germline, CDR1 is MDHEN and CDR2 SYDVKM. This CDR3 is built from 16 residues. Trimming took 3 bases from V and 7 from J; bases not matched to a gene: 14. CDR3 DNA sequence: TGTGCCAGCAGTTTGGGAGCCAGGGGGAAATACTCTGGCTACACCTTC. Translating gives CASSLGARGKYSGYTF.

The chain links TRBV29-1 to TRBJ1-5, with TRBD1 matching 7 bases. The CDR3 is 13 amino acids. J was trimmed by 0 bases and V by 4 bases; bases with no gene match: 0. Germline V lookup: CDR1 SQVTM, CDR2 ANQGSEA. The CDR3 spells CSVAGGSNQPQHF. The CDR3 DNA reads TGCAGCGTTGCAGGGGGTAGCAATCAGCCCCAGCATTTT.

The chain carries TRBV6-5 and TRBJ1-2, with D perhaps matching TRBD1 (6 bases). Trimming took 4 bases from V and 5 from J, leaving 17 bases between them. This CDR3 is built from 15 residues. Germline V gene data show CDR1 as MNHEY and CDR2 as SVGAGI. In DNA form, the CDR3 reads TGTGCCAGCAGTTCCCTCGGGGGGGCTGAATATGGCTACACCTTC. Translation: CASSSLGGAEYGYTF.

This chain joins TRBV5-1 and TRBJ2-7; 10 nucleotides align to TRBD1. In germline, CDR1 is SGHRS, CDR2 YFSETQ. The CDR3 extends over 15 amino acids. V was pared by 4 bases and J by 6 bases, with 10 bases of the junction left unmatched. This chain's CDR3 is CASSGPGQGVVEQYF. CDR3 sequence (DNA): TGCGCCAGCAGCGGGCCAGGACAGGGGGTCGTCGAGCAGTACTTC.

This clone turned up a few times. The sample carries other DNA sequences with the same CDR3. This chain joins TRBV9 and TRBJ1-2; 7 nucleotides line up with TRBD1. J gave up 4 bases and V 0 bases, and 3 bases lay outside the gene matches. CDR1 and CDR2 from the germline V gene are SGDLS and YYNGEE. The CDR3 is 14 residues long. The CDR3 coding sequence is TGTGCCAGCAGCGTAGGACAGGGTCCCTATGGCTACACCTTC. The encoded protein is CASSVGQGPYGYTF.

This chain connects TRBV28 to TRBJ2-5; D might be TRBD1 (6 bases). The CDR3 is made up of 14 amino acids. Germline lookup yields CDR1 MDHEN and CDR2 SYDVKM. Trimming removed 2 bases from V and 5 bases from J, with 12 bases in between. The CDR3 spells CASSLIGGMETQYF. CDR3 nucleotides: TGTGCCAGCAGTTTAATTGGGGGCATGGAGACCCAGTACTTC.

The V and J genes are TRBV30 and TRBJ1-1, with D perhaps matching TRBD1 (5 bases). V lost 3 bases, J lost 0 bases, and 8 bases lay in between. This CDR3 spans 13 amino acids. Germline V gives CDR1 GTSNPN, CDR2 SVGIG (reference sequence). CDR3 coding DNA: TGTGCCTGGAGAAGACAGCTGAACACTGAAGCTTTCTTT. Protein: CAWRRQLNTEAFF.

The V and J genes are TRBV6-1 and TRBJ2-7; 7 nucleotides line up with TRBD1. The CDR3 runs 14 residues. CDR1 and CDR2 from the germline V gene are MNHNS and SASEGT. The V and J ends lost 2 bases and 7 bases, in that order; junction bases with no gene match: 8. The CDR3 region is CASSELRGLGEQYF. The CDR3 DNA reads TGTGCCAGCAGTGAACTGAGGGGGCTAGGAGAGCAGTACTTC.